The 8 T cell receptor beta chains presented below share a single source sample, sequenced in a study of T cells in Graves' hyperthyroidism and ophthalmopathy. Researchers amplified the TCR beta CDR3 regions from RNA transcripts. RT-PCR in the first round (using the HTBI primer set) targeted the TCR CDR3. TCRdb re-called the multiplex PCR reads with MiXCR, one entry per CDR3 protein. The sample gives about 59,000 distinct CDR3 sequences, roughly 58% of which show up once; more than 3% is in the top ten. Sequenced: blood. The receptor set was obtained from a woman aged 60-75 years with Graves' ophthalmopathy.

This clonotype came up many times. J is TRBJ1-5 and V is TRBV7-6; D perhaps matches TRBD1 (5 bases). The V and J ends lost 1 base and 6 bases respectively, with 10 bases between them. The CDR3 consists of 14 residues. The V gene's germline CDR1 is SGHVS and CDR2 FNYEAQ. This CDR3 is CASSLGGALQPQHF. The CDR3 DNA reads TGTGCCAGCAGCTTAGGAGGGGCGCTTCAGCCCCAGCATTTT. The full variable domain, rest sourced from reference TRBV7-6 and TRBJ1-5, is GAGVSQSPRYKVTKRGQDVALRCDPISGHVSLYWYRQALGQGPEFLTYFNYEAQQDKSGLPNDRFSAERPEGSISTLTIQRTEQRDSAMYRCASSLGGALQPQHFGDGTRLSIL.

The rearrangement joins TRBV10-3 to TRBJ2-3, with 8 bases fitting TRBD2. Germline CDR1 ENHRY, CDR2 SYGVKD. The CDR3 has 16 residues. Germline trimming cut 9 bases from V and 0 bases from J; bases unmatched to any gene: 11. The CDR3 here is CAMRGGSGKSTDTQYF. CDR3 nucleotides: TGTGCCATGAGGGGTGGTAGCGGGAAGAGCACAGATACGCAGTATTTT.

This rearrangement joins TRBV10-1 to TRBJ2-7; 15 bases are a match to TRBD2. Germline assignment: CDR1 WNHNN and CDR2 SYGVQD (reference sequence). Trimming took 2 bases from V and 6 from J; bases not matched to a gene: 2. This CDR3 contains 15 residues. Written as DNA, the CDR3 is TGCGCCAGCAGTGAGATGGGACTAGCGGGAGGCGAGCAGTACTTC. Amino acids: CASSEMGLAGGEQYF.

The genes are TRBV7-3 and TRBJ2-3, with no clear D. The germline V gene has CDR1 SGHTA and CDR2 FQGTGA. Trimming removed 2 bases from V and 1 base from J, with 19 bases in between. The CDR3 is made up of 18 amino acids. In DNA form, the CDR3 reads TGTGCCAGCAGCTTATCCCCCCCCATGAGGTATCGCACAGATACGCAGTATTTT. Translation: CASSLSPPMRYRTDTQYF.

The sample holds many counts of this clonotype. This sequence joins TRBV5-4 and TRBJ2-1, with a possible D match to TRBD2 (5 bases). Germline V gene data show CDR1 as SGHNT and CDR2 as YYREEE (reference sequence). The CDR3 covers 15 residues. V was pared by 5 bases and J by 0 bases, with 12 bases between. The CDR3 sequence: CASRVDYASYNEQFF. The CDR3 DNA follows: TGTGCCAGCAGGGTTGACTATGCCTCCTACAATGAGCAGTTCTTC.

V usage is TRBV6-4 and J usage is TRBJ2-3; TRBD2 is a possible D gene (5 bases). Germline CDR1 is MRHNA and CDR2 is SNTAGT. This CDR3 contains 14 residues. Trimming took 0 bases from V and 11 from J, leaving 15 bases between them. CDR3 nucleotides: TGTGCCAGCAGTGACTCAGGTCTAGCCAATGAGCAGTATTTT. It encodes CASSDSGLANEQYF.

The chain employs TRBV20-1 and TRBJ2-5; either TRBD1 or TRBD2 may fit D (6 bases each). The CDR3 has 12 amino acids. Germline V gene sequence: CDR1 DFQATT, CDR2 SNEGSKA (reference sequence). Trimming pared 3 bases from V and 5 bases from J, leaving 10 bases between. CDR3 protein: CSARGAGETQYF. Here the CDR3 DNA reads TGCAGTGCTAGGGGGGCGGGGGAGACCCAGTACTTC.

The J gene is TRBJ1-2, the V gene TRBV11-2, with D possibly matching TRBD1 (5 bases). Germline V gene lookup returns CDR1 SGHAT and CDR2 FQNNGV. The length of the CDR3 is 15 residues. V was shortened by 0 bases and J by 8 bases, with 16 bases between the two germline ends. Here the CDR3 DNA reads TGTGCCAGCAGCTTAGATTTTGACGGGACCTTAGGCTACACCTTC. This gives the protein CASSLDFDGTLGYTF.